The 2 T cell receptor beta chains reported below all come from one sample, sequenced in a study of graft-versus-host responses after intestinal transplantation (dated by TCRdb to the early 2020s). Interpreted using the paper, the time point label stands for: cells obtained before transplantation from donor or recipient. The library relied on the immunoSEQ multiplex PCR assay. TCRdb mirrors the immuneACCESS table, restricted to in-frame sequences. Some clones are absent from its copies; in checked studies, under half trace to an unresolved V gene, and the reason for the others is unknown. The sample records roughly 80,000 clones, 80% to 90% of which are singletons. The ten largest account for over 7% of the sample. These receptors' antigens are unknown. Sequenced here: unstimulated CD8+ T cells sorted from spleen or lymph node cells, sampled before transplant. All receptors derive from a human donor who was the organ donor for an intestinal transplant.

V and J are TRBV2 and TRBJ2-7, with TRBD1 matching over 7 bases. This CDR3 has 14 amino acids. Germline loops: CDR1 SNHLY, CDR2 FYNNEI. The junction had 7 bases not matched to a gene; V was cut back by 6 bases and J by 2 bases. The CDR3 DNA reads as TGTGCCAGCAGCGGAACAGGGGAGACCTACGAGCAGTACTTC. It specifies CASSGTGETYEQYF.

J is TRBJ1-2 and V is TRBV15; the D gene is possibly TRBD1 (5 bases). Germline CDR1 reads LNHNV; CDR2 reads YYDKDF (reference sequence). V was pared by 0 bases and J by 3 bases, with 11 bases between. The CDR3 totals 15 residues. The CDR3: CATSRERRGYYGYTF. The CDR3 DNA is TGTGCCACCAGCAGAGAACGTAGGGGCTACTATGGCTACACCTTC. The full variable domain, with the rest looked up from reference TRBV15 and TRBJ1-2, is DAMVIQNPRYQVTQFGKPVTLSCSQTLNHNVMYWYQQKSSQAPKLLFHYYDKDFNNEADTPDNFQSRRPNTSFCFLDIRSPGLGDTAMYLCATSRERRGYYGYTFGSGTRLTVV.